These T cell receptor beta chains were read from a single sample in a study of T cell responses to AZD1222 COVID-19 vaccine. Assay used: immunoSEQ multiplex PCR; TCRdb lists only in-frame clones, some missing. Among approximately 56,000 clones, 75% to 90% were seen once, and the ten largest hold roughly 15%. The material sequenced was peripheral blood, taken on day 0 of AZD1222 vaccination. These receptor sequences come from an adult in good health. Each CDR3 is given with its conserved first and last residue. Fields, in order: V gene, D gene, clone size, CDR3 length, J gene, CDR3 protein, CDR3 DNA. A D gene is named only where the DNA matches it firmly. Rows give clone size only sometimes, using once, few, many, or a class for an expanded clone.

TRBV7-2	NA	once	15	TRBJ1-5	CASSLGGGEVQPQHF	TGTGCCAGCAGCTTAGGGGGGGGAGAAGTTCAGCCCCAGCATTTT
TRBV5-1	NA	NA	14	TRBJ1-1	CASSPGGGSTEAFF	TGCGCCAGCAGCCCCGGGGGGGGGAGCACTGAAGCTTTCTTT
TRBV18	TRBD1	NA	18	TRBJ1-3	CASSPLSGQHISGNTIYF	TGTGCCAGCTCACCTTTATCGGGACAGCACATCTCTGGAAACACCATATATTTT
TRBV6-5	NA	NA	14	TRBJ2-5	CASSPTGPFSTQYF	TGTGCCAGCAGCCCGACGGGACCATTCTCGACCCAGTACTTC
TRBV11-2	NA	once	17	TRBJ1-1	CASRTSRGTLMNTEAFF	TGTGCCAGCAGAACGAGTCGGGGGACTTTAATGAACACTGAAGCTTTCTTT
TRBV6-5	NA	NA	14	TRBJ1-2	CASSYSSGMNGYTF	TGTGCCAGCAGTTACTCGTCAGGGATGAATGGCTACACCTTC
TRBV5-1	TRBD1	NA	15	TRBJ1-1	CASSPRTGLNTEAFF	TGCGCCAGCAGCCCCAGGACAGGGTTGAACACTGAAGCTTTCTTT
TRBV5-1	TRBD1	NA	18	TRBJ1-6	CASRLGGGRSSYNSPLHF	TGCGCCAGCAGGTTGGGAGGGGGCAGGAGCTCCTATAATTCACCCCTCCACTTT
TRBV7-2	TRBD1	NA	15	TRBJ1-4	CASSRTGGGGEKLFF	TGTGCCAGCAGTCGGACAGGGGGCGGAGGTGAAAAACTGTTTTTT
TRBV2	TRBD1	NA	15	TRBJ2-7	CASSRSGTGVYEQYF	TGTGCCAGCAGTAGATCGGGGACAGGGGTCTACGAGCAGTACTTC
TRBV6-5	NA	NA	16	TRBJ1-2	CASSYSPSGPSYGYTF	TGTGCCAGCAGTTACTCCCCCTCAGGCCCATCCTATGGCTACACCTTC
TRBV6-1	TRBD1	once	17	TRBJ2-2	CASSGGTGTQRTGELFF	TGTGCCAGCAGTGGTGGGACAGGGACGCAAAGGACCGGGGAGCTGTTTTTT
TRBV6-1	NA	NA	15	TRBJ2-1	CASSEVKGSYNEQFF	TGTGCCAGCAGTGAAGTGAAAGGTTCGTACAATGAGCAGTTCTTC
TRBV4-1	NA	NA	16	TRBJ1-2	CASSQDTRETNYGYTF	TGCGCCAGCAGCCAAGATACTCGGGAGACCAACTATGGCTACACCTTC
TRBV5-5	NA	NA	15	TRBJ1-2	CASSLSGQTDYGYTF	TGTGCCAGCAGCTTGTCGGGGCAAACTGACTATGGCTACACCTTC
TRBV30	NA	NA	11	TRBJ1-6	CAWSGNSPLHF	TGTGCCTGGAGTGGAAATTCACCCCTCCACTTT
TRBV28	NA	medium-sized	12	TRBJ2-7	CASSLTGYEQYF	TGTGCCAGCAGTTTGACTGGATACGAGCAGTACTTC
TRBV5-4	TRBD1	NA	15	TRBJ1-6	CASSYSGTGDSPLHF	TGTGCCAGCAGCTACTCCGGGACAGGGGATTCACCCCTCCACTTT
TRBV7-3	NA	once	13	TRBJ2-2	CASSQTGLGELFF	TGTGCCAGCAGTCAAACAGGGTTGGGGGAGCTGTTTTTT
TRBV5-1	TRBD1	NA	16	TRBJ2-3	CASSFSGTGGSDTQYF	TGCGCCAGCAGCTTCTCGGGGACAGGGGGCTCGGATACGCAGTATTTT
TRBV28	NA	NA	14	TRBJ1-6	CASRLHTSRSPLHF	TGTGCCAGCAGACTCCACACTTCGCGATCACCCCTCCACTTT
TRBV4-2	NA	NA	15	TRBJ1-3	CASSQETGSGNTIYF	TGTGCCAGCAGCCAAGAAACAGGTTCTGGAAACACCATATATTTT
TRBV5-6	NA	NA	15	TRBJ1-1	CASSLAGIPSGEAFF	TGTGCCAGCAGCTTGGCCGGAATTCCCTCAGGGGAGGCTTTCTTT